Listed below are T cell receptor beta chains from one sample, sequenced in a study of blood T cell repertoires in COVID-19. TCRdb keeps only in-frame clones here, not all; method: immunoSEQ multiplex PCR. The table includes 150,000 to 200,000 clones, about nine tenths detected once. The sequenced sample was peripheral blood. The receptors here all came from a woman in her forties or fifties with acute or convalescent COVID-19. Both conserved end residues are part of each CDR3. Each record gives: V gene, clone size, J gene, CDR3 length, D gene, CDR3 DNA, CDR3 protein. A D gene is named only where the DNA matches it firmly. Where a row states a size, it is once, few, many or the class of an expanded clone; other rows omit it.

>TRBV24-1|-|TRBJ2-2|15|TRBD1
TGTGCCACCAGTGATCCTCCGACAGGGACCGGGGAGCTGTTTTTT
CATSDPPTGTGELFF
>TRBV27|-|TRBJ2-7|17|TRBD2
TGTGCCAGCAGCCAACTAGCGGGAGTGAGAGGCCCCTACGAGCAGTACTTC
CASSQLAGVRGPYEQYF
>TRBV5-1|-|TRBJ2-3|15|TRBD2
TGCGCCAGCAGCTTGTCGGCGGGAGGCCCAGATACGCAGTATTTT
CASSLSAGGPDTQYF
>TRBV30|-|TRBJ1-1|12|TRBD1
TGTGCCTGGTATGCAGGGGGGCGAGAAGCTTTCTTT
CAWYAGGREAFF
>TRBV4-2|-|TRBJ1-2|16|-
TGTGCCAGCAGCCAAGATCGGCAGGGGTCTAACTATGGCTACACCTTC
CASSQDRQGSNYGYTF
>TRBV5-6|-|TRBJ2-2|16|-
TGTGCCAGCAGCTTGCCGGGACATCTTTTTCCCGGGGAGCTGTTTTTT
CASSLPGHLFPGELFF
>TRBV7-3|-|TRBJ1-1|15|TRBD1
TGTGCCAGCAGCTTAGAAGGACAGGTACACACTGAAGCTTTCTTT
CASSLEGQVHTEAFF
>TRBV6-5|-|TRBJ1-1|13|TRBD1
TGTGCCAGCAGCCGGGACAGGATACCCGAAGCTTTCTTT
CASSRDRIPEAFF
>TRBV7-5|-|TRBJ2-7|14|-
TGTGTCAGAAGCTTAGGGCAGACTAGCGGGTGTAAGTACTTC
CVRSLGQTSGCKYF
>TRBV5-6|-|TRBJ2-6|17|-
TGTGCCAGCAGCGTCCAGGCGCCCGGCTCTGGGGCCAACGTCCTGACTTTC
CASSVQAPGSGANVLTF
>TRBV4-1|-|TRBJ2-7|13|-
TGCGCCAGCAGCCAAGGACTCTCCTACGAGCAGTACTTC
CASSQGLSYEQYF
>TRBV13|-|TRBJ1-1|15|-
TGTGCCAGCAGCACTCTAGGGGGGGTGAACACTGAAGCTTTCTTT
CASSTLGGVNTEAFF
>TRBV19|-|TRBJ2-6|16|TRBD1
TGTGCCAGTAGTATCGAGGGGGCGCGGGGGGCCAACGTCCTGACTTTC
CASSIEGARGANVLTF
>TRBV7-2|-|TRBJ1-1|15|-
TGTGCCAGCAGCTTAGAAGTGACACCGAACACTGAAGCTTTCTTT
CASSLEVTPNTEAFF
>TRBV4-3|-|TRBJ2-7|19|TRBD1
TGCGCCAGCAGCCAAGACCCCCCTCCCCGTCGACAGGGGGCCTACGAGCAGTACTTC
CASSQDPPPRRQGAYEQYF
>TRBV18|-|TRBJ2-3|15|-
TGTGCCAGCTCACCATCCAACGGGGGCACAGATACGCAGTATTTT
CASSPSNGGTDTQYF
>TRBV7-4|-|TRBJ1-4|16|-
TGTGCCAGCAGCCTCGCGGGGGAGGGAGGGAAAGAAAAACTGTTTTTT
CASSLAGEGGKEKLFF
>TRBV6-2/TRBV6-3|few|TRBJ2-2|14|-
TGTGCCAGCAGCCAGACAGCTTGGACCGGGGAGCTGTTTTTT
CASSQTAWTGELFF
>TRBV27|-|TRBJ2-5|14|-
TGTGCCAGCAGTTCGCACTGGGCTGGAGAGACCCAGTACTTC
CASSSHWAGETQYF
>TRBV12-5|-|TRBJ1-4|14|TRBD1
TGTGCTAGTGGTGACGGGACAGGGGGTGAAAAACTGTTTTTT
CASGDGTGGEKLFF
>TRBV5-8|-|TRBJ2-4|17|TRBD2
TGTGCCAGCAGCTTCTATGCGGGGGAGTGGGCCAAAAACATTCAGTACTTC
CASSFYAGEWAKNIQYF
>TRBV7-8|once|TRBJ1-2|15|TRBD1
TGTGCCAGCAGCCCGCGGGCAGGGGGCGACTATGGCTACACCTTC
CASSPRAGGDYGYTF
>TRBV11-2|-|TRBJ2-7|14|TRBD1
TGTGCCAGCAGCCCGGGGACAGGCCACTACGAGCAGTACTTC
CASSPGTGHYEQYF
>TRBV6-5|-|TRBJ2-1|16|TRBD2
TGTGCCAGCAGTTACAATAGCGGGGGGGCGGGTGATGAGCAGTTCTTC
CASSYNSGGAGDEQFF
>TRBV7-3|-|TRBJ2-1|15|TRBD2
TGTGCCAGCAGGGATTCGGGGGGGCCCTACAATGAGCAGTTCTTC
CASRDSGGPYNEQFF
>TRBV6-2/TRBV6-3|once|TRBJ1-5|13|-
TGTGCCAGCAGTTACGATTTTAGTAAGCCCCAGCATTTT
CASSYDFSKPQHF
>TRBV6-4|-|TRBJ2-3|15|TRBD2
TGTGCCAGCAGTCTGGGACTAGGCGCGACAGATACGCAGTATTTT
CASSLGLGATDTQYF
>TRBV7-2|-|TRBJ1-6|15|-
TGTGCCAGCAGCCCCCGGGGGGCAAGGAATTCACCCCTCCACTTT
CASSPRGARNSPLHF